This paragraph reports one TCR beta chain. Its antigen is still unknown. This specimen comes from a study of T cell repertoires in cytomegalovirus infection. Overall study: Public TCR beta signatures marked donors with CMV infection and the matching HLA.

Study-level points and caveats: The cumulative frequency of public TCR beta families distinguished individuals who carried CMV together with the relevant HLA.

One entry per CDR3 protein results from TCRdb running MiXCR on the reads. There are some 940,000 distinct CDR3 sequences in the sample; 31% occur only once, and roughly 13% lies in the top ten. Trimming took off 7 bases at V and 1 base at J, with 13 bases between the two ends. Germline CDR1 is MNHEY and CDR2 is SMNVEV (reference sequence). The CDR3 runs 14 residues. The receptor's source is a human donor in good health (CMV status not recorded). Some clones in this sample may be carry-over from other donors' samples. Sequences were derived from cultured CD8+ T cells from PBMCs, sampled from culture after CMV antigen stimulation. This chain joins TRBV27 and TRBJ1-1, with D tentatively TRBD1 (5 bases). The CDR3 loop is CASNLEGPNTEAFF. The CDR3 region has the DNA TGTGCCAGCAACCTTGAGGGGCCGAACACTGAAGCTTTCTTT.